Listed here is a single TCR beta chain. What it binds is not known. These data come from a study of OX40 agonist ivuxolimab in advanced cancers. As for the study in general: Patients were given ivuxolimab, an antibody that agonizes OX40 (CD134). Patients achieving partial responses numbered three: one hepatocellular carcinoma case and two cutaneous melanoma cases.

The CDR3 covers 14 residues. Germline CDR1 MNHNS, CDR2 SASEGT. The germline V and J ends were trimmed by 0 bases and 7 bases, with 12 bases remaining between them. Study-wide findings and caveats: CD8+ T cells averaged more expanded clones than CD4+.

It was autoimmune disease history or systemic immunosuppression that excluded patients. TCRdb's table, derived via immunoSEQ multiplex PCR, lists solely in-frame clones and lacks some. This table holds about 23,000 clones, 77% found once. This chain joins TRBV6-1 and TRBJ2-5; D gene ambiguous. The TCR sequence derives from an adult with an advanced solid tumor such as melanoma, head and neck, liver or kidney cancer. The material was CD4+ or CD8+ T cells sorted from blood, obtained in a trial of the OX40 agonist ivuxolimab. CDR3 loop: CASSEATRAWTQYF. DNA for the CDR3: TGTGCCAGCAGTGAAGCTACGAGAGCTTGGACCCAGTACTTC.